Presented here are 27 T cell receptor beta chains from one specimen sequenced in a study of neurological immune-mediated disorders. Each CDR3 protein is one row after TCRdb ran MiXCR on the 5' RACE reads. The data show 20,000 to 30,000 distinct CDR3 sequences, roughly an eighth seen once. The source material was PBMCs. The receptors come from a woman aged 55-75 years with HTLV-1-associated myelopathy (HAM/TSP).

The V and J genes are TRBV5-1 and TRBJ1-6; D not resolved. V was clipped by 0 bases and J by 7 bases, with 5 bases between them. The length of the CDR3 is 13 residues. Germline CDR1 reads SGHRS; CDR2 reads YFSETQ. The CDR3 nucleotides are TGCGCCAGCAGCTTGGGGGCGAATTCACCCCTCCACTTT. This encodes CASSLGANSPLHF.

The sample holds many counts of this clonotype. The chain recombines TRBV10-3 with TRBJ2-1; 9 positions match TRBD1. V was pared by 3 bases and J by 1 base, with 1 base of the junction left unmatched. Germline V gene data show CDR1 as ENHRY and CDR2 as SYGVKD. The length of the CDR3 is 15 residues. The DNA of the CDR3 is TGTGCCATCAGTGAAGGACAGGGGTCCTACAATGAGCAGTTCTTC. It specifies CAISEGQGSYNEQFF.

The chain is built from TRBV5-1 and TRBJ2-3, with D uncertain. V lost 0 bases and J lost 5, with 7 bases in between. The CDR3 runs to 13 residues. Looked up from germline, CDR1 is SGHRS and CDR2 is YFSETQ. The CDR3 reads CASSLDDGDTQYF. For the CDR3, the DNA is TGCGCCAGCAGCTTGGACGATGGAGATACGCAGTATTTT.

There are many counts of this clonotype. The rearrangement joins TRBV20-1 to TRBJ1-5; D perhaps matches TRBD1 (6 bases). From germline, CDR1 is DFQATT and CDR2 SNEGSKA (reference sequence). V lost 1 base and J 4 bases, leaving 8 bases between the germline ends. The CDR3 runs to 13 residues. CDR3 sequence: CSARGQGNQPQHF. In DNA form, the CDR3 reads TGCAGTGCTAGAGGGCAGGGGAATCAGCCCCAGCATTTT.

In its sample, this clonotype was seen many times. The CDR3 region has the DNA TGTGCCAGCAGCCAGGGGGTCGAGTCCATGAACACTGAAGCTTTCTTT. Residues: CASSQGVESMNTEAFF. The chain combines TRBV14 with TRBJ1-1; the D gene is possibly TRBD1 (5 bases). The CDR3 spans 16 residues. V lost 3 bases, J lost 0 bases, and 14 bases lay in between. Germline lookup yields CDR1 SGHDN and CDR2 FVKESK.

This clonotype was seen repeatedly, ten times or more. V is TRBV20-1 and J is TRBJ2-4, with D possibly matching TRBD2 (5 bases). CDR3 length equals 13 residues. V was shortened by 6 bases and J by 0 bases, with 9 bases between the two germline ends. Germline-derived CDR1 and CDR2 are DFQATT and SNEGSKA (reference sequence). CDR3 in DNA: TGCAGTGCCGGGGTTATAGCCAAAAACATTCAGTACTTC. Translated, it gives CSAGVIAKNIQYF.

This clonotype occurred a few times. Because the CDR3's place on the DNA is in doubt, the DNA is left out and the CDR3 is given as listed by TCRdb. This chain links TRBV7-2 with TRBJ1-1. Germline CDR1 SGHTA, CDR2 FQGNSA. The CDR3 totals 20 residues, both ends included. This chain's CDR3 is CASSFYICSARDLGNTEAFF.

This clonotype was recorded at least ten times. The CDR3 is CASSEGGNQPQHF. Written as DNA, the CDR3 is TGTGCCAGCAGTGAGGGGGGAAACCAGCCCCAGCATTTT. The rearrangement joins TRBV6-5 to TRBJ1-5; tentative D call: TRBD1 (6 bases). CDR1 is MNHEY and CDR2 is SVGAGI in the germline V gene. V dropped 5 bases and J dropped 7 bases, with 12 bases sitting between them. This CDR3 is 13 amino acids long.

Ten or more counts support this clonotype. The chain has TRBV20-1 and TRBJ1-3, with D unclear. CDR3 length: 14 residues. Germline loops: CDR1 DFQATT, CDR2 SNEGSKA (reference sequence). V dropped 2 bases and J dropped 3 bases, with 11 bases sitting between them. The DNA of the CDR3 is TGCAGTGCTAGATCCCCCGGGGTTGGAAACACCATATATTTT. Translated, it gives CSARSPGVGNTIYF.

Regarding this clonotype: Its ends do not fully match the called genes, so a read error is possible. V and J are TRBV14 and TRBJ2-7, with D unclear. The CDR3 contains 13 residues. Germline V lookup: CDR1 SGHDN, CDR2 FVKESK. This CDR3 reads CDSSPRHAYEQYF. The CDR3 DNA sequence: TGTGACAGCAGCCCACGACACGCGTACGAGCAGTACTTC.

This clonotype was detected a few times. The genes are TRBV5-4 and TRBJ2-7, with 13 bases that match TRBD2. CDR3 length: 15 amino acids. Germline V gene lookup returns CDR1 SGHNT and CDR2 YYREEE (reference sequence). Trimming at V came to 4 bases and at J to 4 bases, leaving 5 bases not matched to a gene. This CDR3 reads CASSLGLAGEYEQYF. Written as DNA, the CDR3 is TGTGCCAGCAGCCTTGGACTAGCGGGAGAGTACGAGCAGTACTTC.

This clonotype was recorded at least ten times. As DNA, the CDR3 is TGTGCCAGCAGCGCGGTAGCCGGGGGGGAGCTGTTTTTT. Protein sequence: CASSAVAGGELFF. The genes are TRBV5-5 and TRBJ2-2; D remains ambiguous. The CDR3 extends over 13 amino acids. From germline, CDR1 is SGHKS and CDR2 YYEKEE (reference sequence). The V end was cut by 4 bases, the J end by 8 bases, with 12 bases between.

This clonotype was detected many times. CDR3 nucleotide sequence: TGCAGTGCACCCGAACGGGGGGACTACAATGAGCAGTTCTTC. This sequence encodes CSAPERGDYNEQFF. The chain is built from TRBV20-1 and TRBJ2-1; 7 bases agree with TRBD2. V was pared by 6 bases and J by 3 bases, with 8 bases of the junction left unmatched. The CDR3 is made up of 14 amino acids. Per the germline V gene, CDR1 is DFQATT and CDR2 is SNEGSKA (reference sequence).

There are many counts of this clonotype. The V call is TRBV20-1, the J call TRBJ1-1; 9 bases are shared with TRBD1. The J segment lost 6 bases and the V segment lost 6 bases, leaving 8 bases of the junction unmatched. The CDR3 consists of 13 residues. Germline V CDR1 and CDR2: DFQATT, SNEGSKA (reference sequence). CDR3 loop: CSATGGRGPEAFF. The DNA of the CDR3 is TGCAGTGCCACAGGGGGCAGGGGGCCTGAAGCTTTCTTT.

Many counts were recorded for this clonotype. The chain carries TRBV7-2 and TRBJ1-3; D ambiguous. This CDR3 comprises 13 residues. The ends were cut back, 2 bases at V and 3 bases at J, with 5 bases in the middle. CDR1 SGHTA and CDR2 FQGNSA come from the germline V gene. The CDR3 here is CASSLLYGNTIYF. The CDR3 nucleotides are TGTGCCAGCAGCTTACTGTATGGAAACACCATATATTTT.

This clonotype was recorded many times. This chain joins TRBV24-1 and TRBJ1-5, with D possibly matching TRBD1 (6 bases). CDR3 length: 14 residues. Trimming left V 4 bases short and J 6 bases short, with 12 bases between. CDR1 and CDR2 from the germline V gene are KGHDR and SFDVKD. DNA for the CDR3: TGTGCCACCAGTGACCGCAGGGGAATTCAGCCCCAGCATTTT. Amino acids: CATSDRRGIQPQHF.

This clonotype was seen ten or more times. The V and J genes are TRBV24-1 and TRBJ2-2; D possibly corresponds to TRBD2 (6 bases). The germline gives CDR1 KGHDR, CDR2 SFDVKD. The CDR3 runs to 15 residues. Trimming cost V 7 bases and J 2 bases, with 13 bases left between them. The CDR3 DNA is TGTGCCACCAGCAACTACGGGACTAACACCGGGGAGCTGTTTTTT. This translates into CATSNYGTNTGELFF.

This clonotype was detected many times. This chain's CDR3 is CASSARDRGFEQYF. In DNA form, the CDR3 reads TGTGCCAGCAGCGCCCGGGACAGGGGTTTCGAGCAGTACTTC. The rearrangement uses TRBV21-1 and TRBJ2-7; the table's TRBD1 call for D was not verified on the DNA. TRBV21-1 is listed as a pseudogene. This CDR3 has 14 residues.

In this sample, this clonotype turned up many times. This chain joins TRBV24-1 and TRBJ2-1; 10 nucleotides align to TRBD1. Germline lookup yields CDR1 KGHDR and CDR2 SFDVKD. Germline trimming cut 3 bases from V and 10 bases from J; bases unmatched to any gene: 8. The CDR3 has 15 residues. This chain's CDR3 is CATSDLDRQGAEQFF. Here the CDR3 DNA reads TGTGCCACCAGTGATCTGGATAGACAGGGGGCCGAGCAGTTCTTC.

This clonotype was found many times. This chain joins TRBV20-1 and TRBJ1-2, with D possibly being TRBD1 (5 bases). CDR3 size: 14 residues. Trimming pared 6 bases from V and 10 bases from J, leaving 24 bases between. Germline values: CDR1 DFQATT, CDR2 SNEGSKA (reference sequence). This CDR3 reads CSASEPGPLRDYTF. CDR3 DNA: TGCAGTGCCTCCGAACCGGGACCCCTTCGGGACTACACCTTC.

This clonotype came up many times. This chain connects TRBV20-1 to TRBJ2-1, with 10 positions matching TRBD2. The CDR3 consists of 15 residues. V lost 5 bases, J lost 0 bases, and 4 bases stayed unmatched. Germline CDR1 DFQATT, CDR2 SNEGSKA (reference sequence). The CDR3 region is CSAGSSGSSYNEQFF. As DNA, the CDR3 is TGCAGTGCTGGGTCTAGCGGGAGCTCCTACAATGAGCAGTTCTTC.

This clonotype was seen repeatedly, ten times or more. V and J are TRBV20-1 and TRBJ2-3; D is unclear. This CDR3 has 12 residues. With 6 bases removed from V and 8 bases from J, the gap between germline ends came to 15 bases. CDR1 is DFQATT and CDR2 is SNEGSKA in the germline V gene (reference sequence). CDR3 sequence: CSAGQEQSTQYF. In nucleotides, the CDR3 is TGCAGTGCCGGGCAGGAGCAGAGTACGCAGTATTTT.

This clonotype was recorded at least ten times. The chain couples TRBV12-3 or TRBV12-4 to TRBJ2-2; D gene uncertain. V was cut by 7 bases and J by 3 bases, with 9 bases left in between. This CDR3 spans 13 amino acids. The CDR3 protein is CASNAAHTGELFF. The CDR3 region has the DNA TGTGCCAGCAACGCCGCCCACACCGGGGAGCTGTTTTTT.

The chain combines TRBV6-5 with TRBJ2-1; 14 bases agree with TRBD2. The CDR3 spans 15 residues. The V segment lost 5 bases and the J segment 7 bases; nucleotides outside the gene matches: 4. Germline CDR1 and CDR2: MNHEY and SVGAGI. CDR3 nucleotide sequence: TGTGCCAGCAGTCCCGGACTAGCGGGGGGAAATGAGCAGTTCTTC. Translating it yields CASSPGLAGGNEQFF.

Ten or more counts support this clonotype. The CDR3 region is CASKPALDTGELFF. CDR3 DNA: TGCGCCAGCAAACCGGCCTTGGACACCGGGGAGCTGTTTTTT. This chain uses TRBV5-1 with TRBJ2-2; D unclear. V lost 6 bases and J 3 bases, leaving 12 bases between the germline ends. The CDR3 covers 14 residues. Per germline, CDR1 SGHRS and CDR2 YFSETQ.

This clonotype was observed a few times. V is TRBV12-3 or TRBV12-4 and J is TRBJ2-7; D might be TRBD1 (5 bases). The V end was cut by 8 bases, the J end by 0 bases, with 8 bases between. This CDR3 is 12 amino acids long. The CDR3 sequence is CASSDTSYEQYF. In nucleotides, the CDR3 is TGTGCCAGCTCGGACACCTCCTACGAGCAGTACTTC.

Sample share makes this clonotype medium-sized. The chain employs TRBV5-6 and TRBJ1-5; no clear D. Germline values: CDR1 SGHDT, CDR2 YYEEEE. This CDR3 has 16 residues. V gave up 2 bases and J gave up 5 bases, with 17 bases separating them. The CDR3 nucleotides are TGTGCCAGCAGCTTAGGAGGACCCAGGACGGATCAGCCCCAGCATTTT. This gives the protein CASSLGGPRTDQPQHF. The complete variable domain, with remaining parts taken from reference TRBV5-6 and TRBJ1-5, reads DAGVTQSPTHLIKTRGQQVTLRCSPKSGHDTVSWYQQALGQGPQFIFQYYEEEERQRGNFPDRFSGHQFPNYSSELNVNALLLGDSALYLCASSLGGPRTDQPQHFGDGTRLSIL.